What follows is one TCR beta chain and its context. The sample comes from a study of T cell responses to AZD1222 COVID-19 vaccine. Only in-frame clones appear in the TCRdb table, and some are missing; sequencing was by immunoSEQ multiplex PCR. In the table there are some 150,000 clones, 90% of which are singletons. The CDR3 is made up of 15 amino acids. The V gene lost 8 bases and the J gene lost 4 bases, with 23 bases spanning the gap. Germline V CDR1 and CDR2: GTSNPN, SVGIG (reference sequence). V and J are TRBV30 and TRBJ1-2, with D possibly being TRBD1 (6 bases). The TCR was taken from an adult in good health. The sample here was peripheral blood, taken on day 0 of AZD1222 vaccination. The CDR3 is CAQRAGDRSFYGYTF. In DNA, the CDR3 is TGTGCCCAGCGCGCGGGAGACAGGTCTTTCTATGGCTACACCTTC.